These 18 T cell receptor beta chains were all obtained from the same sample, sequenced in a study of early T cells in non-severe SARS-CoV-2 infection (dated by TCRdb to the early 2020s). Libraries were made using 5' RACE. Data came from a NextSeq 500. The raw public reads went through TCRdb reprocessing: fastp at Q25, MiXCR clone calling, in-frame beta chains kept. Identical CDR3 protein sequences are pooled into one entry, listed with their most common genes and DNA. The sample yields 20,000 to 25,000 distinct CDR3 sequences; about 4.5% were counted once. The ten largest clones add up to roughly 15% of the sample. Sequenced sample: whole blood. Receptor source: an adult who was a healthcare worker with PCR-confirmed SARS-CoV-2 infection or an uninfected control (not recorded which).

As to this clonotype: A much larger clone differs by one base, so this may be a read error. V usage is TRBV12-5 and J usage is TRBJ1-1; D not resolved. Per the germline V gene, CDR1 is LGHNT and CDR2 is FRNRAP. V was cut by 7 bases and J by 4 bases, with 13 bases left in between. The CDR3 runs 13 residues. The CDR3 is CASDLPGSTEAFF. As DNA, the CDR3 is TGTGCTAGTGATTTACCTGGGAGCACTGAAGCTTTCTTT.

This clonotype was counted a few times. The CDR3 sequence is CASSLATRGTEAFF. CDR3 coding DNA: TGTGCCAGCAGCTTAGCGACGCGCGGCACTGAAGCTTTCTTT. J is TRBJ1-1 and V is TRBV7-2; D is ambiguous. This CDR3 has 14 residues. From germline, CDR1 is SGHTA and CDR2 FQGNSA. V lost 0 bases and J 4 bases, leaving 9 bases between the germline ends.

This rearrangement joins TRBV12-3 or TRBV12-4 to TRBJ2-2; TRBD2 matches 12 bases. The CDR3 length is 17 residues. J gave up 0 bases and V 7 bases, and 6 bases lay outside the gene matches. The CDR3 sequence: CASTLTSGGPNTGELFF. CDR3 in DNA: TGTGCCAGCACCCTGACTAGCGGGGGCCCGAACACCGGGGAGCTGTTTTTT.

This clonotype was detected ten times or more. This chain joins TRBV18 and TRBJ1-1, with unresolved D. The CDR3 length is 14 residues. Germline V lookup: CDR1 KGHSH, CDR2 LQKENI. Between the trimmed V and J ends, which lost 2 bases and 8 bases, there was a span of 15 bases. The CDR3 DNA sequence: TGTGCCAGCTCACCATCACGTCCCCTCATCGAAGCTTTCTTT. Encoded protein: CASSPSRPLIEAFF.

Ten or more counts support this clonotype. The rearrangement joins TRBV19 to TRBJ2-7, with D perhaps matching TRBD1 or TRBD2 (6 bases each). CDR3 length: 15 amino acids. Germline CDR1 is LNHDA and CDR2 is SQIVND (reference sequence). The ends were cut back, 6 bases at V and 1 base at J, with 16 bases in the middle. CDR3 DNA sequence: TGTGCCAGTAGGAAACAGGGAGGAGAATCCTACGAGCAGTACTTC. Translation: CASRKQGGESYEQYF.

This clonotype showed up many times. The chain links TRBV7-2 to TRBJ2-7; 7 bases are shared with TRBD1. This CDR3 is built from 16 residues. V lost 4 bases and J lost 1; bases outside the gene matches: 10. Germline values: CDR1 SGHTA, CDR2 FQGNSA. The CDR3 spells CASSSGPGTASYEQYF. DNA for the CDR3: TGTGCCAGCAGCTCGGGCCCCGGGACAGCTTCCTACGAGCAGTACTTC. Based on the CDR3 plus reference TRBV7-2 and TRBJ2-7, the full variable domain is GAGVSQSPSNKVTEKGKDVELRCDPISGHTALYWYRQSLGQGLEFLIYFQGNSAPDKSGLPSDRFSAERTGGSVSTLTIQRTQQEDSAVYLCASSSGPGTASYEQYFGPGTRLTVT.

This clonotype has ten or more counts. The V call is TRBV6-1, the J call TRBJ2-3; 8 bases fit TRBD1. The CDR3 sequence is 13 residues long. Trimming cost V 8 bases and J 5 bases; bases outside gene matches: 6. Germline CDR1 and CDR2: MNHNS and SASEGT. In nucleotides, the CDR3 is TGTGCCAGCTTCTACAGGGGGATAGATACGCAGTATTTT. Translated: CASFYRGIDTQYF.

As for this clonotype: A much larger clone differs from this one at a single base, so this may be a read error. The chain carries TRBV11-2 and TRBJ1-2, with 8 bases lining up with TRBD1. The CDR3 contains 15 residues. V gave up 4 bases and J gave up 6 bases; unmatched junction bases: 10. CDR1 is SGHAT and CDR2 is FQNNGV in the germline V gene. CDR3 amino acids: CASSWTGKLVDGYTF. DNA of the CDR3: TGTGCCAGCAGCTGGACAGGGAAATTGGTTGATGGCTACACCTTC.

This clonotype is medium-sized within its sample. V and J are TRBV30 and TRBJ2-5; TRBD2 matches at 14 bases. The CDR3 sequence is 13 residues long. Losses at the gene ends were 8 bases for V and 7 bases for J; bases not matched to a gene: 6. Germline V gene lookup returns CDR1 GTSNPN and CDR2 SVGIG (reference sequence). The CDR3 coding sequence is TGTGCCGCGACTAGCGGGGGGGCAGGGACCCAGTACTTC. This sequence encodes CAATSGGAGTQYF.

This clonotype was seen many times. CDR3 region: CASSFGQGRYEQYF. In DNA form, the CDR3 reads TGTGCCAGCAGCTTCGGACAGGGCCGCTACGAGCAGTACTTC. The chain is built from TRBV7-6 and TRBJ2-7, with TRBD1 identical over 8 bases. There are 14 residues in the CDR3. From germline, CDR1 is SGHVS and CDR2 FNYEAQ. V was clipped by 3 bases and J by 3 bases; unmatched bases: 4.

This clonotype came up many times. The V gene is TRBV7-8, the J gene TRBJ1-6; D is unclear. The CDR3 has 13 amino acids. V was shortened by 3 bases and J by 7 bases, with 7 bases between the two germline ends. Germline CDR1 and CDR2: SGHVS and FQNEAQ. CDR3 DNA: TGTGCCAGCAGCTTGAACATCAATTCACCCCTCCACTTT. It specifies CASSLNINSPLHF.

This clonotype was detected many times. For the CDR3, the DNA is TGTGCCAGCAGCGCTGGGGTGTTTGGCGGGGGGGCCGTCGATGAGCAGTTCTTC. Its translation: CASSAGVFGGGAVDEQFF. The rearrangement uses TRBV5-5 and TRBJ2-1; TRBD2 agrees at 9 bases. Germline lookup yields CDR1 SGHKS and CDR2 YYEKEE (reference sequence). The length of the CDR3 is 18 residues. J was trimmed by 8 bases and V by 4 bases; bases with no gene match: 19.

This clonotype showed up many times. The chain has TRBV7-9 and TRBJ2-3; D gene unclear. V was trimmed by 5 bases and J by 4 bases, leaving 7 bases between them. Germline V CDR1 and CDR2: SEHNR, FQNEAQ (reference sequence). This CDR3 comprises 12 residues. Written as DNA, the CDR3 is TGTGCCAGCAGCAATATAGCAGATACGCAGTATTTT. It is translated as CASSNIADTQYF.

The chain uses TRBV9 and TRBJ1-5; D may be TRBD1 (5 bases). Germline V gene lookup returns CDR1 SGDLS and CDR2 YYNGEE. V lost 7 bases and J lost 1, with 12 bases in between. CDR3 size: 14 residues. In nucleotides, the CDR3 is TGTGCCAGCGCGCGGGGCGCGAGCAATCAGCCCCAGCATTTT. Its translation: CASARGASNQPQHF. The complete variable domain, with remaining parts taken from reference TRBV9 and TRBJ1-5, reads DSGVTQTPKHLITATGQRVTLRCSPRSGDLSVYWYQQSLDQGLQFLIQYYNGEERAKGNILERFSAQQFPDLHSELNLSSLELGDSALYFCASARGASNQPQHFGDGTRLSIL.

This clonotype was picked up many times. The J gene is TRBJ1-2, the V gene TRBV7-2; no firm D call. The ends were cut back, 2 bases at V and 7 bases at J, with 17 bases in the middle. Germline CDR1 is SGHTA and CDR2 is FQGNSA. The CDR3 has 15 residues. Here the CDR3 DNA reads TGTGCCAGCAGCTTACGCGAGAGGCATGGGATTGGCTACACCTTC. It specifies CASSLRERHGIGYTF. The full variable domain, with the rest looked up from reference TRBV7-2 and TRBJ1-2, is GAGVSQSPSNKVTEKGKDVELRCDPISGHTALYWYRQSLGQGLEFLIYFQGNSAPDKSGLPSDRFSAERTGGSVSTLTIQRTQQEDSAVYLCASSLRERHGIGYTFGSGTRLTVV.

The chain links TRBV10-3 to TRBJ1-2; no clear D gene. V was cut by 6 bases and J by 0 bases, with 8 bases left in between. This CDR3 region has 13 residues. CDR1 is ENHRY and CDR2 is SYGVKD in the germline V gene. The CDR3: CAIRGSANYGYTF. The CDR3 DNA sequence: TGTGCCATCAGGGGTTCAGCTAACTATGGCTACACCTTC.

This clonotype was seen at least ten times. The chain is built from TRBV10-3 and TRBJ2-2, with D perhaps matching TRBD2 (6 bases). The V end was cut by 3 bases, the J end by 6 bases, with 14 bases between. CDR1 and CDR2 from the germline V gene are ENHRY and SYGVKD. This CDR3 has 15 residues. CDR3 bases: TGTGCCATCAGTGATGTTAGCGGAGGATCCGGGGAGCTGTTTTTT. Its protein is CAISDVSGGSGELFF.

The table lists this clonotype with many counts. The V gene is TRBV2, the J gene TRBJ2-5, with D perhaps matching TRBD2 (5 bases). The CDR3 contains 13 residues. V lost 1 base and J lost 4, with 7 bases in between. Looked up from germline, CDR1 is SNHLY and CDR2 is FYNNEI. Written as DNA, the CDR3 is TGTGCCAGCAGTGAAGAAGGGAGAGAGACCCAGTACTTC. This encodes CASSEEGRETQYF. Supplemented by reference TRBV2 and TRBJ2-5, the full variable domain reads EPEVTQTPSHQVTQMGQEVILRCVPISNHLYFYWYRQILGQKVEFLVSFYNNEISEKSEIFDDQFSVERPDGSNFTLKIRSTKLEDSAMYFCASSEEGRETQYFGPGTRLLVL.